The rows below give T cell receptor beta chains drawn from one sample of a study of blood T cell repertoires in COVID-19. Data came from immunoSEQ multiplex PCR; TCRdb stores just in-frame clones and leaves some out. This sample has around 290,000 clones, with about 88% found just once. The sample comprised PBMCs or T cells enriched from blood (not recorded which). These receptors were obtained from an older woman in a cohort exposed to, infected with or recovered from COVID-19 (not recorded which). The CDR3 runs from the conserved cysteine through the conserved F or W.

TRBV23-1	CASITSSGYQPQHF
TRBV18	CASSPAAGKSYEQYF
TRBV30	CAWSVLAGVLHLETQYF
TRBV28	CASSRRVGDTEAFF
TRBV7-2	CASSLGRTSGIEQFF
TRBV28	CASSLPGQSSYEQYF
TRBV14	CASSLLTGGEQFF
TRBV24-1	CATDDRSSYEQYF
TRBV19	CASRVAGGLWNGELFF
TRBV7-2	CASSLSPSYNEQFF
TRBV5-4	CASSFPSTGTEQYF
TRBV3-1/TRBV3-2	CASSQCIGELFF
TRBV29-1	CSVPGLGATYNEQFF
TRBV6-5	CASSSSTGVRNQPQHF
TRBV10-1	CASSARQAEEDTGELFF
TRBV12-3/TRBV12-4	CASSPYRVGGYTF